A selection of T cell receptor beta chains follows, all from one sample in a study of cytomegalovirus exposure and HLA in healthy donors. Method: immunoSEQ multiplex PCR; TCRdb's copy keeps in-frame clones and lacks some. The sample carries about 160,000 clones, over 80% recorded once. The sample taken for sequencing was PBMCs. The origin of the receptors is a man in his fifties or sixties in good health and CMV-seropositive. Both conserved end residues are part of each CDR3. The D gene is left open where the match is weak. Clone size is shown for a subset of rows, as once, few, many or a class of expanded clone.

-	TRBD1	16	TRBV10-3	TRBJ1-3	TGTGCCATCGGATCCCGGGACAGGGCTCGTGGAAACACCATATATTTT	CAIGSRDRARGNTIYF
-	-	13	TRBV9	TRBJ1-1	TGTGCCAGCAGCGTCCAGGGAAACACTGAAGCTTTCTTT	CASSVQGNTEAFF
-	TRBD1	15	TRBV7-9	TRBJ2-3	TGTGCCGGATCCAAGGGGGCTCAAAACACAGATACGCAGTATTTT	CAGSKGAQNTDTQYF
few	TRBD1	17	TRBV7-9	TRBJ1-6	TGTGCCAGCAGCGGGATCGACAGGGGTTTTGGGAATTCACCCCTCCACTTT	CASSGIDRGFGNSPLHF
-	-	14	TRBV27	TRBJ2-7	TGTGCCAGCAGTTTCGACGTGAGCGGCTACGAGCAGTACTTC	CASSFDVSGYEQYF
-	TRBD1	14	TRBV2	TRBJ2-7	TGTGCCAGCCTTTCCGGGACAGGGGCCTACGAGCAGTACTTC	CASLSGTGAYEQYF
-	TRBD2	15	TRBV7-6	TRBJ2-1	TGTGCCAGCAGCCGGGTTAGCGGGGGGGTGGATGAGCAGTTCTTC	CASSRVSGGVDEQFF
few	-	12	TRBV4-1	TRBJ1-2	TGCGCCAGCAGCCAAATGGGCGATGGCTACACCTTC	CASSQMGDGYTF
-	-	14	TRBV30	TRBJ2-1	TGTGCCTGGAGTGAGCAGGGGAGAGGGTTTGAGCAGTTCTTC	CAWSEQGRGFEQFF
-	-	15	TRBV6-6	TRBJ1-6	TGTGCCAGCAGCCTTCGTCCCGAAGGAGATTCACCCCTCCACTTT	CASSLRPEGDSPLHF
few	-	14	TRBV6-1	TRBJ1-1	TGTGCCAGCAGGAAGATGGGGGGGAACACTGAAGCTTTCTTT	CASRKMGGNTEAFF
-	TRBD1	14	TRBV19	TRBJ2-7	TGTGCCAGTAGTGTCAGGGGGCTGGTCTACGAGCAGTACTTC	CASSVRGLVYEQYF
-	-	14	TRBV7-2	TRBJ2-1	TGTGCCAGCAGCTCTAGCATTAGCTACAATGAGCAGTTCTTC	CASSSSISYNEQFF
once	TRBD1	17	TRBV5-4	TRBJ2-6	TGTGCCAGCAGCTCAGGACAGGGAGGACCTGGGGCCAACGTCCTGACTTTC	CASSSGQGGPGANVLTF
-	-	13	TRBV9	TRBJ2-5	TGTGCCAGCAGCGTACCCCCCCAAAAGACCCAGTACTTC	CASSVPPQKTQYF
-	-	15	TRBV7-3	TRBJ2-5	TGTGCCAGCAGCCCCTCCGGACTTGCTAAAGAGACCCAGTACTTC	CASSPSGLAKETQYF
few	-	15	TRBV10-3	TRBJ1-1	TGTGCCATCAGTGAGTCCAGGGGTGGGTACACTGAAGCTTTCTTT	CAISESRGGYTEAFF
-	-	11	TRBV30	TRBJ2-7	TGTGCCTGGAGTGTACAGGGTCGGCAGTACTTC	CAWSVQGRQYF
-	-	16	TRBV19	TRBJ2-1	TGTGCCAGTAGTATAGCGGGGGGCGAAGGACACAATGAGCAGTTCTTC	CASSIAGGEGHNEQFF
-	-	15	TRBV19	TRBJ1-1	TGTGCCAGTCTCCCAAGGACGGGAACTTTTGGGGAAGCTTTCTTT	CASLPRTGTFGEAFF
once	TRBD2	16	TRBV5-1	TRBJ2-7	TGCGCCAGCAGCTTCCGTAGCGGGAGGGCCCCCTACGAGCAGTACTTC	CASSFRSGRAPYEQYF
few	-	13	TRBV27	TRBJ2-7	TGTGCCAGCAGTTTGGTTAGGGGAGGAGAGCAGTACTTC	CASSLVRGGEQYF
once	-	14	TRBV28	TRBJ1-1	TGTGCCAGCGGAACCCACAGGGTTCGGACTGAAGCTTTCTTT	CASGTHRVRTEAFF
-	-	13	TRBV19	TRBJ2-3	TGTGCCAGTAGTAGTCAGGTCGCAGATACGCAGTATTTT	CASSSQVADTQYF
-	-	15	TRBV19	TRBJ2-3	TGTGCCAGTAGTATAGACCTGGGACTCCCCCGAGCGCAGTATTTT	CASSIDLGLPRAQYF
-	-	15	TRBV7-9	TRBJ1-2	TGTGCCAGCAGCTTAGGAATTGGAGCTAACTATGGCTACACCTTC	CASSLGIGANYGYTF
-	-	17	TRBV6-1	TRBJ1-3	TGTGCCAGCAGTGAAAGGGGCAGGGTTTCAACTGGAAACACCATATATTTT	CASSERGRVSTGNTIYF
-	-	12	TRBV19	TRBJ2-5	TGTGCCAGTAGTTCCCAGCAAGAGACCCAGTACTTC	CASSSQQETQYF